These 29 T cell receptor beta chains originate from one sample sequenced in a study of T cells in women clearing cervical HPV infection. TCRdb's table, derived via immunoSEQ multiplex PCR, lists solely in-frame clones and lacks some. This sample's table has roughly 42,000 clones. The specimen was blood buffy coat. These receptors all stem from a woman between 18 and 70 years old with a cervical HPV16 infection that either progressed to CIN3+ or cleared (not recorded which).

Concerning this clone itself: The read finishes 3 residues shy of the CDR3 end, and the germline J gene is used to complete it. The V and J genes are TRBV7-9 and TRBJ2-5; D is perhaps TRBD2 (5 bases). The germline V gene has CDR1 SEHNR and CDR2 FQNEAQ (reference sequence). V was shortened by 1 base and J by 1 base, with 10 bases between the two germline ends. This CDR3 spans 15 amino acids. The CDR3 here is CASSLGSGFQETQYF. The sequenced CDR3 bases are TGTGCCAGCAGCTTAGGGAGCGGCTTCCAAGAGACC.

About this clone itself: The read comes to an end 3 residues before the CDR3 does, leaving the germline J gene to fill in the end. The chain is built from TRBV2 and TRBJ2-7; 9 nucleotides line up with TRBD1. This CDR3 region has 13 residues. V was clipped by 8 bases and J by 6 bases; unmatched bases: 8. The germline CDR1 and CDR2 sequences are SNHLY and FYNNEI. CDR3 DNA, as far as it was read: TGTGCCAGCCGCCGGGACAGGGTCTCCGAG. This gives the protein CASRRDRVSE. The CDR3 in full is CASRRDRVSEQYF.

Incomplete CDR3 DNA: TGCAGTGCTAGTAGTCTCTATGGC. Translating it yields CSASSLYG. The entire CDR3 reads CSASSLYGYTF. The V gene is TRBV20-1, the J gene TRBJ1-2, with D uncertain. The sequenced fragment ends 3 residues before the CDR3 boundary, so the rest is inferred from the germline J gene. CDR1 and CDR2 from the germline V gene are DFQATT and SNEGSKA (reference sequence). The CDR3 is 11 amino acids. V was pared by 3 bases and J by 4 bases, with 6 bases between.

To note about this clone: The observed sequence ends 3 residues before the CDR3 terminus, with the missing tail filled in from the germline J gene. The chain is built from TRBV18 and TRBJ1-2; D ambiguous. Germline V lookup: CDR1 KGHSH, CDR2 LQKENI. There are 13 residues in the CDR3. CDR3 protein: CASSPPLTYDYTF. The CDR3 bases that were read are TGTGCCAGCTCACCTCCTCTTACTTACGAC.

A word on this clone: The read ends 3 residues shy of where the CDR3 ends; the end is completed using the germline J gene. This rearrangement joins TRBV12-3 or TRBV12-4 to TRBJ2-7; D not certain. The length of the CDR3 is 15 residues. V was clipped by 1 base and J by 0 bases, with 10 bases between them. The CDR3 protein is CASSLVVASSYEQYF. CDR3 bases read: TGTGCCAGCAGTTTAGTGGTTGCGAGCTCCTACGAG.

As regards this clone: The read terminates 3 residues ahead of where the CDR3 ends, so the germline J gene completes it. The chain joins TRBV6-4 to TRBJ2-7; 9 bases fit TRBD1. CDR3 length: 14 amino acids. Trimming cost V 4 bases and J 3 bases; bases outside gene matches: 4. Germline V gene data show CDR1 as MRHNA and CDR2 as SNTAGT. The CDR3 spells CASSVRQGDYEQYF. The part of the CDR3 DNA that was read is TGTGCCAGCAGTGTACGACAGGGGGACTACGAG.

The CDR3 bases that were read are TGTGCCTGGACAGAGGGCTACGAG. Residues: CAWTEGYE. The complete CDR3 sequence is CAWTEGYEQYF. The chain is built from TRBV30 and TRBJ2-7; maybe TRBD2 (5 bases). The read terminates 3 residues ahead of where the CDR3 ends, so the germline J gene completes it. This CDR3 region has 11 residues. From germline, CDR1 is GTSNPN and CDR2 SVGIG (reference sequence). V shed 4 bases and J shed 3 bases, with 7 bases lying between them.

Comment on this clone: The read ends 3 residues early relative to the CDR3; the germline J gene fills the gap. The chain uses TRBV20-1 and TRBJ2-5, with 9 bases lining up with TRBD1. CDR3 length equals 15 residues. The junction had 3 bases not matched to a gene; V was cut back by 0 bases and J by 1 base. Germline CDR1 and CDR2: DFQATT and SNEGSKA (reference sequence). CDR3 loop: CSARDLQGAQETQYF. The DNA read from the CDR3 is TGCAGTGCTAGAGATTTACAGGGGGCCCAAGAGACC.

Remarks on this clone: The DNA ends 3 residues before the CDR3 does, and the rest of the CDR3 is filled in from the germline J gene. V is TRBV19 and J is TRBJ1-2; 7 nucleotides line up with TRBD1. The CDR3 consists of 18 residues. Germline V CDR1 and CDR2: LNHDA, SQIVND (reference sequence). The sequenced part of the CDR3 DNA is TGTGCCAGTAGTGCACCCATCCCGGACAGGCCATACCTACGGCAC. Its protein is CASSAPIPDRPYLRH. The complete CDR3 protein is CASSAPIPDRPYLRHYTF.

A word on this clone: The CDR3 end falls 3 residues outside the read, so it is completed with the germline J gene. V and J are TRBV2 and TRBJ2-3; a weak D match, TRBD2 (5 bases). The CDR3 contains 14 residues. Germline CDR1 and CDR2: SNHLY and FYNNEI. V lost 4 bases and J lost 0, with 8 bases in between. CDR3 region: CASSAQRSTDTQYF. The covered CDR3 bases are TGTGCCAGCAGTGCCCAGCGGAGCACAGATACG.

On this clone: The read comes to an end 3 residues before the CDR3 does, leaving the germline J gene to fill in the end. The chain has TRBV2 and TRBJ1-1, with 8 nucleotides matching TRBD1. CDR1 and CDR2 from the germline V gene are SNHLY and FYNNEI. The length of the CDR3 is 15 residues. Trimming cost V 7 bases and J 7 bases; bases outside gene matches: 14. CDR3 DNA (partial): TGTGCCAGCAAAGGTGATCCAGGGGGCGTAGGTGAA. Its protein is CASKGDPGGVGE. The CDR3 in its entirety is CASKGDPGGVGEAFF.

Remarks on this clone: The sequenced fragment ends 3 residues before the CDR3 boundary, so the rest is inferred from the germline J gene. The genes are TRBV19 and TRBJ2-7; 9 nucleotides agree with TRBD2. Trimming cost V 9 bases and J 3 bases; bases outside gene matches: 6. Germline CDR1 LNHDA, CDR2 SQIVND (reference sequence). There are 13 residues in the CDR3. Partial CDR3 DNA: TGTGCCAGCCGCGGGGGGGCCCGCTACGAG. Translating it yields CASRGGARYE. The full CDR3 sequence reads CASRGGARYEQYF.

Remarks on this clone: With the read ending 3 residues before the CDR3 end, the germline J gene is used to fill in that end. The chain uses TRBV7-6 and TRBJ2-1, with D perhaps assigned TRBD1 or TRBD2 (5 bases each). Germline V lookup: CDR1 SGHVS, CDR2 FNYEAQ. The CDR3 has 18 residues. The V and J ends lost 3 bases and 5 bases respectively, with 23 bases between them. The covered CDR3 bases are TGTGCCAGCAGCTTTAGGCAGGATGCCATCCGAGGGGACAATGAG. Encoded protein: CASSFRQDAIRGDNE. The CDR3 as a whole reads CASSFRQDAIRGDNEQFF.

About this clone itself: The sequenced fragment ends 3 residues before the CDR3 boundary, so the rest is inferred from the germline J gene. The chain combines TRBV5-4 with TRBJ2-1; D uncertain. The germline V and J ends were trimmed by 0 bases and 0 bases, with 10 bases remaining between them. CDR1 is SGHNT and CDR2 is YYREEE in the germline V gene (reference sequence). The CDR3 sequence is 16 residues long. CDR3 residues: CASSLVIFSSYNEQFF. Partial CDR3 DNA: TGTGCCAGCAGCTTGGTTATATTTAGCTCCTACAATGAG.

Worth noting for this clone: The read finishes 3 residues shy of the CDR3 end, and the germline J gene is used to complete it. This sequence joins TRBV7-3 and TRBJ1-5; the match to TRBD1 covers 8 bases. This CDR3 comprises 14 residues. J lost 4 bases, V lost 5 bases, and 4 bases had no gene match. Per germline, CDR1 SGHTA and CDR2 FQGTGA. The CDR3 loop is CASSATGVNQPQHF. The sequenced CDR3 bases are TGTGCCAGCAGCGCGACAGGGGTGAATCAGCCC.

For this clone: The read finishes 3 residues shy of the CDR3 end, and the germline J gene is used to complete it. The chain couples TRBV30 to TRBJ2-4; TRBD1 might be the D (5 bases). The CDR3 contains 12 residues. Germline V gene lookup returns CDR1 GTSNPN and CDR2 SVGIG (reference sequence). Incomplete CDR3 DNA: TGTGCCTGGAGTGTTGTAGGGGATGGT. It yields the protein CAWSVVGDG. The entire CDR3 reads CAWSVVGDGQYF.

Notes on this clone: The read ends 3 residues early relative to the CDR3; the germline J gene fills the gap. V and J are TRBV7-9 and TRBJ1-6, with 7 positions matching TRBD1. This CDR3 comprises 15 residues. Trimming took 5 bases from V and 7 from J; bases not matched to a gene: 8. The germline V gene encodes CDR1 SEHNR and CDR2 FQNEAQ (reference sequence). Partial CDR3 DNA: TGTGCCAGCAGCGCGCAGACAGGGCGGAATTCACCC. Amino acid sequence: CASSAQTGRNSP. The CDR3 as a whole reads CASSAQTGRNSPLHF.

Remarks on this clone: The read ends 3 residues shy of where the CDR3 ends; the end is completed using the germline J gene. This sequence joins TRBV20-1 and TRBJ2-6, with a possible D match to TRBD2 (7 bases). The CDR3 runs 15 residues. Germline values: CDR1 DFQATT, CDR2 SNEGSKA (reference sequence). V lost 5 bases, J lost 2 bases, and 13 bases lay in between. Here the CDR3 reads CSADQGGAGANVLTF. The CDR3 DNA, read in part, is TGCAGTGCTGACCAAGGGGGGGCTGGGGCCAACGTC.

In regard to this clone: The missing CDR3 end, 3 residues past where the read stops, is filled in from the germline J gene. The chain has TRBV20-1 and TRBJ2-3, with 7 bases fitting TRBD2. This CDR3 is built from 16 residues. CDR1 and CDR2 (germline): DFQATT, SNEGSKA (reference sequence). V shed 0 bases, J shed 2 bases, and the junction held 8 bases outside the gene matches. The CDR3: CSARDPKRDPTDTQYF. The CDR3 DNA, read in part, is TGCAGTGCTAGAGATCCTAAGCGGGACCCCACAGATACG.

Partial CDR3 DNA: TGTGCCAGCAGCTTAGAACCCCGTACAGCTGAG. Its protein product is CASSLEPRTAE. The whole CDR3 is CASSLEPRTAEQFF. The chain is built from TRBV7-6 and TRBJ2-1; D call uncertain. The read gets to within 3 residues of the CDR3 end, and the germline J gene fills in the rest. V lost 1 base and J 9 bases, leaving 13 bases between the germline ends. The germline gives CDR1 SGHVS, CDR2 FNYEAQ. CDR3 length equals 14 residues. Drawing the rest from reference TRBV7-6 and TRBJ2-1, the complete variable domain is GAGVSQSPRYKVTKRGQDVALRCDPISGHVSLYWYRQALGQGPEFLTYFNYEAQQDKSGLPNDRFSAERPEGSISTLTIQRTEQRDSAMYRCASSLEPRTAEQFFGPGTRLTVL.

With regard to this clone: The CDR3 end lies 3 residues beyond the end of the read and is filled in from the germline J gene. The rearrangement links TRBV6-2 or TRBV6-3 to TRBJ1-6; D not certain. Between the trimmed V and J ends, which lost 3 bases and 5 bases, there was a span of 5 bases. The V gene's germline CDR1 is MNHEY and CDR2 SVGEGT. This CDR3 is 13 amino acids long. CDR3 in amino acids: CASSYTDNSPLHF. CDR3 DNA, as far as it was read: TGTGCCAGCAGTTATACAGATAATTCACCC.

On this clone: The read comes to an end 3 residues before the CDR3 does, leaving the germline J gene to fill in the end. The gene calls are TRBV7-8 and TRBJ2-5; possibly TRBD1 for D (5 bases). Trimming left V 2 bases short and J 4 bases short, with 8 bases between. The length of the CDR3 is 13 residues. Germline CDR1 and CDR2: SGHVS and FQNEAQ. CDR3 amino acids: CASSLSGRETQYF. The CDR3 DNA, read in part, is TGTGCCAGCAGCTTATCAGGGCGAGAGACC.

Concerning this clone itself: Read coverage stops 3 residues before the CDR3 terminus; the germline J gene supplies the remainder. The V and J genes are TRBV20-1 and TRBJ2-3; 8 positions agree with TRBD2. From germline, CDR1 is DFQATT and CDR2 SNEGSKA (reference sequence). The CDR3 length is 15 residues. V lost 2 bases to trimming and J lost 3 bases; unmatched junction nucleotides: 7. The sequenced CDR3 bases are TGCAGTGCTAGATCTTGGACTAGCCAAACAGATACG. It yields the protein CSARSWTSQTDT. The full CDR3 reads CSARSWTSQTDTQYF.

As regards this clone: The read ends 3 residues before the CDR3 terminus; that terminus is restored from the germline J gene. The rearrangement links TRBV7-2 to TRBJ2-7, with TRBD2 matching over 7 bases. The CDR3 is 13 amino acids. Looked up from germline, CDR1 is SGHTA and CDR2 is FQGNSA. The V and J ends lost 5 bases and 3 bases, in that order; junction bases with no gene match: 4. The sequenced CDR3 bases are TGTGCCAGCAGCCGACGGGGGGACTACGAG. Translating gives CASSRRGDYE. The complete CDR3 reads CASSRRGDYEQYF.

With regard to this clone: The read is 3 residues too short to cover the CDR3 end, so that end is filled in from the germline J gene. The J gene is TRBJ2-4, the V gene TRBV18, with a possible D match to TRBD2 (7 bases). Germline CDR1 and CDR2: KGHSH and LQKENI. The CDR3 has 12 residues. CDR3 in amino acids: CASSSGDYGQYF. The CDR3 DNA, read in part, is TGTGCCAGCTCGTCAGGGGACTATGGT.

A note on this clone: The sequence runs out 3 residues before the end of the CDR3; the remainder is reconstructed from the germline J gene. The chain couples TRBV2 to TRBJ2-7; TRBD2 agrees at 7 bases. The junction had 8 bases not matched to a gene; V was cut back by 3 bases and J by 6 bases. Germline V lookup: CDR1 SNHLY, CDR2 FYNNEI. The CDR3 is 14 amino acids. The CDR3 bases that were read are TGTGCCAGCAGTGACGGTGCGGGAGTCGGCGAG. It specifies CASSDGAGVGE. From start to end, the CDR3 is CASSDGAGVGEQYF.

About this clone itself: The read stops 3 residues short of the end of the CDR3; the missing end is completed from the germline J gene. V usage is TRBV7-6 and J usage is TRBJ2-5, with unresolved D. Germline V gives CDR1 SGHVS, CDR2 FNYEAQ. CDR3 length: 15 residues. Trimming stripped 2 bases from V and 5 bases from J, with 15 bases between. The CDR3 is CASSLPLTRAETQYF. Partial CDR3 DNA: TGTGCCAGCAGCTTACCCTTAACCCGAGCGGAGACC. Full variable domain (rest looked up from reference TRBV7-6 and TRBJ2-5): GAGVSQSPRYKVTKRGQDVALRCDPISGHVSLYWYRQALGQGPEFLTYFNYEAQQDKSGLPNDRFSAERPEGSISTLTIQRTEQRDSAMYRCASSLPLTRAETQYFGPGTRLLVL.

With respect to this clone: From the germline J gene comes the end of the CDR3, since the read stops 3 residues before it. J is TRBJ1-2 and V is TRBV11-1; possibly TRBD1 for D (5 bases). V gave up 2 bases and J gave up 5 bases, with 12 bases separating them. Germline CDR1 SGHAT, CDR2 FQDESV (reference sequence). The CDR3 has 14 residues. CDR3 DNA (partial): TGTGCCAGCAGCTTAACAGGAACGACTTATGGC. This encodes CASSLTGTTYG. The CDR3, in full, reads CASSLTGTTYGYTF.

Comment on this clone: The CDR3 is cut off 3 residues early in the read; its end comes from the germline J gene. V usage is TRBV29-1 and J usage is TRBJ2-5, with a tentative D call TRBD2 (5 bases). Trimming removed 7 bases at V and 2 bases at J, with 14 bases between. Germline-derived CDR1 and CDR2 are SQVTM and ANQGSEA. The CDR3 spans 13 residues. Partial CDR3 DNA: TGCAGCGCCTGGCGGTCGGGGCAAGAGACC. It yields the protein CSAWRSGQET. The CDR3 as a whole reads CSAWRSGQETQYF.